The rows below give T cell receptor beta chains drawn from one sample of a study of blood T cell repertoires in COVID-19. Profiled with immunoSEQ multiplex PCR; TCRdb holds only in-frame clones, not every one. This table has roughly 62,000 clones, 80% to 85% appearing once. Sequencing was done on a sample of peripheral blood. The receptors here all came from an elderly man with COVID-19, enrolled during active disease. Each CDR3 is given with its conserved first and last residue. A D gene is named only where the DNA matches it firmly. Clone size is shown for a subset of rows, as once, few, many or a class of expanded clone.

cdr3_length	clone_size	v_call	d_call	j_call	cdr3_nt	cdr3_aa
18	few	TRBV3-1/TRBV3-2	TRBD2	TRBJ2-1	TGTGCCAGCAGCCAAGAGTGGCTAGCGGGGGGGCCGGGCAATGAGCAGTTCTTC	CASSQEWLAGGPGNEQFF
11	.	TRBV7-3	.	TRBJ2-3	TGTGCCAGCAGCCTTCAGGGGACCCAGTATTTT	CASSLQGTQYF
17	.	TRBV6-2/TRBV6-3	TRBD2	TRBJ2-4	TGTGCCAGCAGTTACTCGGCTTGGGGAGGGGCGGCAAACATTCAGTACTTC	CASSYSAWGGAANIQYF
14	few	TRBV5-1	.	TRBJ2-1	TGCGCCAGCAGCTGGGGCGGGGAATACAATGAGCAGTTCTTC	CASSWGGEYNEQFF
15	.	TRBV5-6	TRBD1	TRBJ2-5	TGTGCCAGCAGCTTACAGGGGCTGGGGGAAGAGACCCAGTACTTC	CASSLQGLGEETQYF
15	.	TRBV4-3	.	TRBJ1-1	TGCGCCAGCAGCCAAGAAAGGGGGAGGAACACTGAAGCTTTCTTT	CASSQERGRNTEAFF
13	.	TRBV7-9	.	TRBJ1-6	TGTGCCAGCAGCTTTGAGGGAGATTCACCCCTCCACTTT	CASSFEGDSPLHF
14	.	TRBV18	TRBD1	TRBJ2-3	TGTGCCAGCTCACCGCCCGGGACAGCGGATACGCAGTATTTT	CASSPPGTADTQYF
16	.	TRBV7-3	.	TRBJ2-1	TGTGCCAGCAGCCCGTCGACCGGGAGCTCCTACAATGAGCAGTTCTTC	CASSPSTGSSYNEQFF
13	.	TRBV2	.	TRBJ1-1	TGTGCCACCCAGACATACTTTAACACTGAAGCTTTCTTT	CATQTYFNTEAFF
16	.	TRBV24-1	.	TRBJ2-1	TGTGCCACCAGTTGGAGCAAAGCGGCAGGAGTCAATGAGCAGTTCTTC	CATSWSKAAGVNEQFF
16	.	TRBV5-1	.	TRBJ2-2	TGCGCCAGCAGCGCGCCCGGCGGTCCGAACACCGGGGAGCTGTTTTTT	CASSAPGGPNTGELFF
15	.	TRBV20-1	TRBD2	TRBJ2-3	TGCAGTGCTAGTGGGACTAGCGGGAGTACAGATACGCAGTATTTT	CSASGTSGSTDTQYF
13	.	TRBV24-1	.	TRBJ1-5	TGTGCCACCAGTGTGTCCCGAGATCAGCCCCAGCATTTT	CATSVSRDQPQHF
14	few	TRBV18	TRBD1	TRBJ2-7	TGTGCCAGCTCCCCCGGGACAGGGGGCGACGAGCAGTACTTC	CASSPGTGGDEQYF
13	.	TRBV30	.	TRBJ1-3	TGTGCCTGGAGTGCGAGCTCTGGAAACACCATATATTTT	CAWSASSGNTIYF
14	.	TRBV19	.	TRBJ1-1	TGTGCCAGTAGTCTGAACAGCGGAGGGACTGAAGCTTTCTTT	CASSLNSGGTEAFF
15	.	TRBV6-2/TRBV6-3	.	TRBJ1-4	TGTGCCAGCAGTCGGCTCCGGAGGCCGGGTGAAAAACTGTTTTTT	CASSRLRRPGEKLFF
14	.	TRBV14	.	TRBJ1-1	TGTGCCAGCAGCCAAGAGCGGCGGAGGACTGAAGCTTTCTTT	CASSQERRRTEAFF
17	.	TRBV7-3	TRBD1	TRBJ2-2	TGTGCCAGCAGCCCGACCCGACAGGGCCCAGACACCGGGGAGCTGTTTTTT	CASSPTRQGPDTGELFF
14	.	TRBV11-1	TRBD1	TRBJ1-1	TGTGCCAGCAGCACTACAGGGGATGGGACTGAAGCTTTCTTT	CASSTTGDGTEAFF
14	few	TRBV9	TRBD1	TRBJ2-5	TGTGCCAGCAGCGAGACAGGGCCCACAGAGACCCAGTACTTC	CASSETGPTETQYF
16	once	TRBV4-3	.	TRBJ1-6	TGCGCCAGCAGCCAAGATGGCGCGGTGTATAATTCACCCCTCCACTTT	CASSQDGAVYNSPLHF
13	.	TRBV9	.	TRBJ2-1	TGTGCCAGCAGCGGAGGGTGGGGCAATGAGCAGTTCTTC	CASSGGWGNEQFF
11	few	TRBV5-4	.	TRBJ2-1	TGTGCCAGCAGCTTGAGGGGGGAGCAGTTCTTC	CASSLRGEQFF
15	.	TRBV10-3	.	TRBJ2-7	TGTGCCACCAACCAAGCAGGCAGATCAACCTACGAGCAGTACTTC	CATNQAGRSTYEQYF
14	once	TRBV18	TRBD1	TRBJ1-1	TGTGCCAGCTCACCGGGACAGGGAAGCACTGAAGCTTTCTTT	CASSPGQGSTEAFF
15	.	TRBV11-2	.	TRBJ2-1	TGTGCCAGCAGCCGTCGGGGGGCCGCCTACAATGAGCAGTTCTTC	CASSRRGAAYNEQFF